This T cell receptor beta chain was sequenced during a study of blood T cell repertoires in COVID-19. Study-wide context: Samples representing acute and convalescent COVID-19 were sourced from the United States, Italy and Spain. From T cells, B-cell-depleted T cells, or PBMCs came the material, which was cDNA or gDNA.

A few counts support this clone. Per the authors' pipeline: Amplified reference gene primers provided the basis for estimating nucleated cell counts. The method was immunoSEQ multiplex PCR; TCRdb's version includes in-frame clones alone and lacks a portion of them. V and J calls and clone size are as listed in that table; D and trimming were resolved from the DNA. The data contain over 150,000 clones, more than 75% of them singletons. V lost 4 bases to trimming and J lost 7 bases, with 5 bases between them. The CDR3 covers 11 residues. CDR1 KGHSH and CDR2 LQKENI come from the germline V gene. J is TRBJ2-1 and V is TRBV18, with D unclear. The sequence was collected from a man aged 35 to 55 with active or convalescent COVID-19. Source material: peripheral blood. CDR3 in amino acids: CASSRQNEQFF. The DNA for the CDR3 is TGTGCCAGCTCACGGCAGAATGAGCAGTTCTTC.